Reported below is one T cell receptor beta chain. The germline CDR1 and CDR2 sequences are GTSNPN and SVGIG (reference sequence). This CDR3 is 11 amino acids long. Trimming removed 4 bases at V and 6 bases at J, with 6 bases between. This record comes from a study of blood T cell repertoires in COVID-19. Original data processing: Estimation of nucleated cell counts relied on the amplification of reference gene primers. The data were produced by immunoSEQ multiplex PCR, yet TCRdb's version contains in-frame clones alone and is incomplete. V, J and clone size are taken as reported in that table, and D and trimming were inferred from the DNA itself. The sample carries approximately 240,000 clones, about 82% recorded once.

The chain combines TRBV30 with TRBJ2-2; TRBD2 might be the D (6 bases). The sequencing input was peripheral blood. The receptor was isolated from a woman aged 60-75 years with active or convalescent COVID-19. The CDR3 sequence: CAWTSAGELFF. The CDR3 coding sequence is TGTGCCTGGACTAGCGCCGGGGAGCTGTTTTTT.